This T cell receptor (beta chain) was captured by sequencing in a study of spatial heterogeneity in lung cancer. This clonotype showed up just a few times. Time point noted: blood at routine non-recurrence follow-up after resection. TCRdb re-analysed the 5' RACE reads in MiXCR, keeping a single row per CDR3 protein. Of approximately 93,000 distinct CDR3 sequences listed, just under 20% are singletons. The V gene lost 5 bases and the J gene lost 5 bases, with 9 bases spanning the gap. CDR3 length: 12 amino acids. CDR1 ENHRY and CDR2 SYGVKD come from the germline V gene. This sequence was found in a male donor with early-stage non-small cell lung cancer. The gene calls are TRBV10-3 and TRBJ1-2; possible D gene TRBD1, 6 bases. The input for sequencing was PBMCs, taken at follow-up. CDR3: CAISLDSYGYTF. Written as DNA, the CDR3 is TGTGCCATCAGTTTGGACAGTTATGGCTACACCTTC.